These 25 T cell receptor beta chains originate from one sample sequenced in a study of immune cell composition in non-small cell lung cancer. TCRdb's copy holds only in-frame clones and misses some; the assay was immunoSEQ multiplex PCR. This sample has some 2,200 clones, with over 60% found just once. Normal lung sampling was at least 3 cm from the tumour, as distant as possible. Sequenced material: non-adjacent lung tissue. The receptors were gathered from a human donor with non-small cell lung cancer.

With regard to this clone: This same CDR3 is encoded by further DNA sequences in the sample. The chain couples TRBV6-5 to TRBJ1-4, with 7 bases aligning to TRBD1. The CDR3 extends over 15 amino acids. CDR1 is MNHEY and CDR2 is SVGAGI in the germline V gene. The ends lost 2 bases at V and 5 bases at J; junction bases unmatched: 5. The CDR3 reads CASSYTTGENEKLFF. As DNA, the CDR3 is TGTGCCAGCAGTTACACAACAGGGGAGAATGAAAAACTGTTTTTT.

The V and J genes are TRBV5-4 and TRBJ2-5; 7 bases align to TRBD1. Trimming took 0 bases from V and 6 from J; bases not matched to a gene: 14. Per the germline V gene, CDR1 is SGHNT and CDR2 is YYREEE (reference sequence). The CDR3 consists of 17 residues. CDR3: CASSLEGRGQLVKTQYF. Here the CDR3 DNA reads TGTGCCAGCAGCTTGGAGGGTCGGGGACAGTTGGTAAAGACCCAGTACTTC.

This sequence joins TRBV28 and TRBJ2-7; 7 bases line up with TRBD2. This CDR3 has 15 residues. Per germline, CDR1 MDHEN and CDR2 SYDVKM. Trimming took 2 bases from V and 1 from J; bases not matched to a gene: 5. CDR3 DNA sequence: TGTGCCAGCAGTTTAATTGGGGGGGGTTCCTACGAGCAGTACTTC. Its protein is CASSLIGGGSYEQYF.

CDR3 DNA: TGTGCCAGCAGCTTAGTACGTGGGGACAGGTCCACAGATACGCAGTATTTT. It specifies CASSLVRGDRSTDTQYF. The chain has TRBV11-2 and TRBJ2-3; 8 positions match TRBD1. V dropped 1 base and J dropped 2; count of bases not matched to a gene: 8. Germline CDR1 and CDR2: SGHAT and FQNNGV. The length of the CDR3 is 17 residues. The whole variable domain, filled in from reference TRBV11-2 and TRBJ2-3, reads EAGVAQSPRYKIIEKRQSVAFWCNPISGHATLYWYQQILGQGPKLLIQFQNNGVVDDSQLPKDRFSAERLKGVDSTLKIQPAKLEDSAVYLCASSLVRGDRSTDTQYFGPGTRLTVL.

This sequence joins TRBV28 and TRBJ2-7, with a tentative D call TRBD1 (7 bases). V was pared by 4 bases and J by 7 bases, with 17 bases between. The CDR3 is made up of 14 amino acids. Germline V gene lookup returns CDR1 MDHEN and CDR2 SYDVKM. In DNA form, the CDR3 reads TGTGCCAGCAGTTCCTCCAGGGGGGAGGAAGAGCAGTACTTC. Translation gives CASSSSRGEEEQYF.

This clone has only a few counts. Written as DNA, the CDR3 is TGTGCCAGCAGCTTAAACCGGGGTGAAGCCAAAAACATTCAGTACTTC. Translated: CASSLNRGEAKNIQYF. This sequence joins TRBV11-2 and TRBJ2-4; D perhaps matches TRBD2 (5 bases). CDR1 is SGHAT, CDR2 FQNNGV, per germline. The V gene lost 2 bases and the J gene lost 0 bases, with 11 bases spanning the gap. The CDR3 consists of 16 residues.

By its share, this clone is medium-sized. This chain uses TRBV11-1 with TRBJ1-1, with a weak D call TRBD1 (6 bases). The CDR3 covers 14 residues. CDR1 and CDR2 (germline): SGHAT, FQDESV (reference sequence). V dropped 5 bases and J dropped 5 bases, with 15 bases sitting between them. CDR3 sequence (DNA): TGTGCCAGCAGCGCTACAGGGAGGGGGACTGAAGCTTTCTTT. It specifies CASSATGRGTEAFF.

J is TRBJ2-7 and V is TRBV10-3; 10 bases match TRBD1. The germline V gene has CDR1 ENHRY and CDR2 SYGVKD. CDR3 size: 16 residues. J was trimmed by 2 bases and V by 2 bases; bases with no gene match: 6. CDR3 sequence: CAISEASGTGAYEQYF. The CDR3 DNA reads TGTGCCATCAGTGAGGCGTCCGGGACAGGGGCCTACGAGCAGTACTTC.

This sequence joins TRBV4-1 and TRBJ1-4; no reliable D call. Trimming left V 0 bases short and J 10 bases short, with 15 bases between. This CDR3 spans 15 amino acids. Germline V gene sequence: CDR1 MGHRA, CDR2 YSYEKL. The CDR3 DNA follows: TGCGCCAGCAGCCAAGATCCGGCCGGGGAACGAAAACTGTTTTTT. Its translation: CASSQDPAGERKLFF.

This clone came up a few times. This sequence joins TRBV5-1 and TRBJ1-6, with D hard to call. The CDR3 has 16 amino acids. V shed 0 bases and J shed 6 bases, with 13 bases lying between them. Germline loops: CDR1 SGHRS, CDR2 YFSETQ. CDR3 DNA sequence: TGCGCCAGCAGCTTGGAGGCTAGCCAGATTAATTCACCCCTCCACTTT. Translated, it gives CASSLEASQINSPLHF.

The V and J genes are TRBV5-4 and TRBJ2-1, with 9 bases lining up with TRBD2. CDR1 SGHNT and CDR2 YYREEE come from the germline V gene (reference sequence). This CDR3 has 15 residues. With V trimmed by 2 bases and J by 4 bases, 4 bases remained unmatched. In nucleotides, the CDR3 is TGTGCCAGCAGCTTCCCGGGACTAGCATACAATGAGCAGTTCTTC. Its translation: CASSFPGLAYNEQFF.

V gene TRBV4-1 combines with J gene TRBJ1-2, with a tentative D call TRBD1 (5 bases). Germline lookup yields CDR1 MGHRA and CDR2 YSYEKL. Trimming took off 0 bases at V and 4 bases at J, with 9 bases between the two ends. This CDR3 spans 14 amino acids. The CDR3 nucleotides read TGCGCCAGCAGCCAAGATCCAGGGTTCTATGGCTACACCTTC. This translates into CASSQDPGFYGYTF.

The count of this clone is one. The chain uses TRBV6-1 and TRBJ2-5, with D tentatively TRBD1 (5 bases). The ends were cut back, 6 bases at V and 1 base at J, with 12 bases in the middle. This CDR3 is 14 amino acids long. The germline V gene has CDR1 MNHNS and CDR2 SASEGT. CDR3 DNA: TGTGCCAGCAGCGCTGGCAGGGTCCAAGAGACCCAGTACTTC. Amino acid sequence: CASSAGRVQETQYF.

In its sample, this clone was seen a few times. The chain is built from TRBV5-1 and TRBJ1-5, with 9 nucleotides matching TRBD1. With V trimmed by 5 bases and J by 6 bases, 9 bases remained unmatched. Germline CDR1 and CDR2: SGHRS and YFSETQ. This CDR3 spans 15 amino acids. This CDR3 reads CASRSGTGSAQPQHF. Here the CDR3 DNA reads TGCGCCAGCAGGTCCGGGACAGGGTCCGCTCAGCCCCAGCATTTT.

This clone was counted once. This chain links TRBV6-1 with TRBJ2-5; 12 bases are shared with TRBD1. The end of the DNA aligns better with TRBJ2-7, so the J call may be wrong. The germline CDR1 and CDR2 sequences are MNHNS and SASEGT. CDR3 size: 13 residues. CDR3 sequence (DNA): TGTGCCAGCCGAGGGACAGGGGGCGACGAGCAGTACTTC. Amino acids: CASRGTGGDEQYF.

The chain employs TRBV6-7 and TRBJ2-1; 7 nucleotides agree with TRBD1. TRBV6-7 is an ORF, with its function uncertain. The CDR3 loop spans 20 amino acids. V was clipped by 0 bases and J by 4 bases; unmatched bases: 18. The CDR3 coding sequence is TGTGCCAGCAGTTACTCGAAGGAAAACGACAGGGCCGTAGGTTACAATGAGCAGTTCTTC. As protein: CASSYSKENDRAVGYNEQFF.

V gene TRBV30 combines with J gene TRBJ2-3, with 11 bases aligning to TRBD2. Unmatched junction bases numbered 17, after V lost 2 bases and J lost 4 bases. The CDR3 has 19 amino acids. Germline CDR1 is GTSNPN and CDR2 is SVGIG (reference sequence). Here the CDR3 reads CAWSFWVAGGPGLADTQYF. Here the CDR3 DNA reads TGTGCCTGGAGTTTTTGGGTAGCGGGGGGGCCCGGTCTGGCAGATACGCAGTATTTT.

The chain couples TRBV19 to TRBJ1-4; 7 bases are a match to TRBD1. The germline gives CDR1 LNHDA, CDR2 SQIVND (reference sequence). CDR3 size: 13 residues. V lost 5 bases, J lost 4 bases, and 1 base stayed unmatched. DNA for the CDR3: TGTGCCAGTAGTCGACAGGGTAATGAAAAACTGTTTTTT. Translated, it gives CASSRQGNEKLFF.

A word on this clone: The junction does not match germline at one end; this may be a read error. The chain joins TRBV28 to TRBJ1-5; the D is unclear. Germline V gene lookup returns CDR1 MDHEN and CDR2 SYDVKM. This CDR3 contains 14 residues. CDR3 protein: CASSLSYSNQPQHF. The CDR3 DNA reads TGTGCCAGCAGCTTATCTTATAGCAATCAGCCCCAGCATTTT.

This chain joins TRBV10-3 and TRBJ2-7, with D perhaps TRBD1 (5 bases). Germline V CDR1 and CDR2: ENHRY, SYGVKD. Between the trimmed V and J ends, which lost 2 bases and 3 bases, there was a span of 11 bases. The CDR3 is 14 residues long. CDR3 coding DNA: TGTGCCATCAGTGAGGGCAGGGATGTCTACGAGCAGTACTTC. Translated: CAISEGRDVYEQYF.

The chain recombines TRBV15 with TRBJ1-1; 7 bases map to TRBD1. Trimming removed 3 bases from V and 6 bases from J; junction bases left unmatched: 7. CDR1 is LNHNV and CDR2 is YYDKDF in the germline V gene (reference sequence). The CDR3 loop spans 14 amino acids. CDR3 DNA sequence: TGTGCCACCAGCAGGGATCAGGGGGATCCTGAAGCTTTCTTT. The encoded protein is CATSRDQGDPEAFF.

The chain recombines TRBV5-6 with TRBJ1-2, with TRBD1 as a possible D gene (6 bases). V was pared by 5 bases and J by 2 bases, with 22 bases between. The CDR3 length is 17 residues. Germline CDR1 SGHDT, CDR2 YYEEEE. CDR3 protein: CASSSEGPGERNYGYTF. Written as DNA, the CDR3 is TGTGCCAGCAGTTCCGAAGGTCCAGGGGAGCGAAACTATGGCTACACCTTC.

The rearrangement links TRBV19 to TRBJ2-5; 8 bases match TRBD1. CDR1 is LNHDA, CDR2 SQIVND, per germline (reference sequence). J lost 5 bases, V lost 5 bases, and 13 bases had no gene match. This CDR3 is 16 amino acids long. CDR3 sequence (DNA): TGTGCCAGTAGTCCCCGACAGGGGCGGGGATCGGAGACCCAGTACTTC. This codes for CASSPRQGRGSETQYF.

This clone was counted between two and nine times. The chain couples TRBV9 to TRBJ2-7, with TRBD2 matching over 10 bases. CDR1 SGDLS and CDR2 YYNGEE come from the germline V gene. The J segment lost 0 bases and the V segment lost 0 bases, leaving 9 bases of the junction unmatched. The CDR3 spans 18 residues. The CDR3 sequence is CASSVAPSGGQNSYEQYF. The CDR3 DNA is TGTGCCAGCAGCGTAGCGCCTAGCGGGGGCCAAAACTCCTACGAGCAGTACTTC.

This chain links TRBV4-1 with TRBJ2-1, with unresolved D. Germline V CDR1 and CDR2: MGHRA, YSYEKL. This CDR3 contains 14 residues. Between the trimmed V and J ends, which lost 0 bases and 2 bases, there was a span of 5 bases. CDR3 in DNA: TGCGCCAGCAGCCAAGAGCCAGCCTACAATGAGCAGTTCTTC. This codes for CASSQEPAYNEQFF.